This is a list of T cell receptor beta chains from one sample in a study of blood T cell repertoires in COVID-19. Some clones are missing from TCRdb's copy, which holds only in-frame ones; the method was immunoSEQ multiplex PCR. The table shows some 91,000 clones, with approximately 76% occurring only once. What was sequenced was peripheral blood. These receptors all come from a man aged 70-80 years with acute or convalescent COVID-19. Both conserved end residues are part of each CDR3. D genes are given only for firm matches. Expanded clones are given a class, and other clones once, few, many or no size at all.

clone size,D gene,V gene,J gene,CDR3 protein,CDR3 DNA
-,-,TRBV19,TRBJ1-6,CASSIGHPNSPLHF,TGTGCCAGTAGTATAGGACACCCGAATTCACCCCTCCACTTT
-,TRBD1,TRBV9,TRBJ2-2,CASSVGDRGNTGELFF,TGTGCCAGCAGCGTAGGGGACAGGGGTAACACCGGGGAGCTGTTTTTT
-,TRBD1,TRBV5-1,TRBJ1-1,CASSLGRDRGTEAFF,TGCGCCAGCAGCTTGGGTAGAGACAGGGGAACTGAAGCTTTCTTT
-,-,TRBV19,TRBJ1-2,CASSPQETDNYGYTF,TGTGCCAGTAGTCCCCAAGAAACAGACAACTATGGCTACACCTTC
-,-,TRBV12-5,TRBJ2-1,CASGLDDTGHEQFF,TGTGCTAGTGGTTTGGACGATACAGGTCATGAGCAGTTCTTC
once,TRBD2,TRBV5-1,TRBJ2-3,CASSSLLATSTDTQYF,TGCGCCAGCAGCTCCCTACTAGCGACTAGCACAGATACGCAGTATTTT
many,-,TRBV11-1,TRBJ2-1,CASSLTGNRNEQFF,TGTGCCAGCAGCTTAACAGGGAATAGGAATGAGCAGTTCTTC
once,-,TRBV6-5,TRBJ2-2,CASTSGHKNTGELFF,TGTGCCAGCACCTCCGGACACAAGAACACCGGGGAGCTGTTTTTT
few,-,TRBV4-1,TRBJ1-5,CASSQVQGSNQPQHF,TGCGCCAGCAGCCAAGTACAGGGAAGCAATCAGCCCCAGCATTTT
-,TRBD1,TRBV7-8,TRBJ1-5,CASSRGPGYQPQHF,TGTGCCAGCAGCAGGGGGCCAGGGTATCAGCCCCAGCATTTT